The rows below give T cell receptor beta chains drawn from one sample of a study of blood T cell repertoires in COVID-19. Sequencing was performed with immunoSEQ multiplex PCR; in TCRdb, only in-frame clones are kept and a portion is missing. Of some 250,000 clones in the sample, about 68% were seen once. The sequencing sample was made of peripheral blood. Receptor source: a woman older than 75 with acute or convalescent COVID-19. Both conserved end residues are part of each CDR3. Fields, in order: clone size, V gene, D gene, J gene, CDR3 DNA, CDR3 protein. A D gene is named only where the DNA matches it firmly. Clone size is given for some rows only: seen once, a few or many times, or a class if the clone is expanded.

NA	TRBV12-3/TRBV12-4	NA	TRBJ1-1	TGTGCCAGCAGTCGACAAGGGAGTGGAGCTTTCTTT	CASSRQGSGAFF
NA	TRBV5-1	NA	TRBJ1-2	TGCGCCAGCAGCTTGGTGGAGCCAGATCATTATGGCTACACCTTC	CASSLVEPDHYGYTF
NA	TRBV5-4	NA	TRBJ2-1	TGTGCCAGCAGCTTGGAAGCGGACCCTTACAATGAGCAGTTCTTC	CASSLEADPYNEQFF
NA	TRBV25-1	TRBD1	TRBJ2-7	TGTGCCAGCAGTGATCAGACAGGGGGGGGATTCTACGAGCAGTACTTC	CASSDQTGGGFYEQYF
NA	TRBV27	NA	TRBJ1-1	TGTGCCAGCAGTAAGCAAAACACTGAAGCTTTCTTT	CASSKQNTEAFF
NA	TRBV6-5	TRBD2	TRBJ2-3	TGTGCCAGCAGTTACTCGAGGAATAGACTAGCCAATACGCAGTATTTT	CASSYSRNRLANTQYF
once	TRBV11-2	NA	TRBJ2-6	TGTGCCAGCAGCCGACCCCCGACAGGAGTTGGGGCCAACGTCCTGACTTTC	CASSRPPTGVGANVLTF
NA	TRBV7-2	NA	TRBJ1-6	TGTGCCAGCAGCTTGATTCCGGGGACTTATAATTCACCCCTCCACTTT	CASSLIPGTYNSPLHF
NA	TRBV21-1	NA	TRBJ1-4	TGTGCCAGCACCAAAAGTGGGGGAACAGGGGGAAATGAAAAACTGTTTTTT	CASTKSGGTGGNEKLFF
NA	TRBV6-6	TRBD1	TRBJ2-7	TGTGCCAGCAGTTATTCAGTTCCGGGACAGGGCGGCGAGCAGTACTTC	CASSYSVPGQGGEQYF